This T cell receptor (beta chain) comes out of a study of early T cells in non-severe SARS-CoV-2 infection. Study-wide context: The chains were unpaired, and the sequenced material was bulk RNA from unsorted whole blood.

Individual cDNA molecules were tagged with unique molecular identifiers. Via MiXCR, TCRdb re-called the 5' RACE reads, giving one row per CDR3 protein. This table has 20,000 to 25,000 distinct CDR3 sequences, 5% appearing once. This clonotype was detected a few times. Its specificity is unknown. V was clipped by 7 bases and J by 6 bases; unmatched bases: 4. CDR1 and CDR2 (germline): MDHEN, SYDVKM. This CDR3 contains 13 residues. Study findings and constraints: Matching with VDJdb favored anti-spike CD8 responses (missing private and CD4 specificities).

Input material: whole blood. The source of this sequence is an adult who was a healthcare worker with PCR-confirmed SARS-CoV-2 infection or an uninfected control (not recorded which). The J gene is TRBJ1-5, the V gene TRBV28; 9 nucleotides agree with TRBD1. The CDR3 DNA reads as TGTGCCAGCACCAGGGACAGGGCTCAGCCCCAGCATTTT. Amino acids: CASTRDRAQPQHF.